The entry that follows covers one TCR beta chain sequence. The record originates from a study of control samples from healthy donors and cancer patients. Germline V gives CDR1 SNHLY, CDR2 FYNNEI. The CDR3 has 12 residues. V was clipped by 7 bases and J by 8 bases, with 12 bases between them. TCRdb's table, derived via immunoSEQ multiplex PCR, lists solely in-frame clones and lacks some. The sample has 25,000 or so clones, almost 85% seen once; the top ten hold approximately 6.9%. The V call is TRBV2, the J call TRBJ1-3; D is undetermined. This receptor was obtained from a woman aged 55-70 years with head and neck cancer. The source material was PBMCs. The CDR3 bases are TGTGCCAGCACTTGGACCTCGGACACCATATATTTT. Translation: CASTWTSDTIYF.